This TCR beta chain was captured by sequencing in a study of vaccination and CD4 T cells after COVID-19. Across the study: Drawing of post-COVID samples took place a median roughly 97 days after diagnosis (range 35 to 161).

Stated time point: late sampling 161 to 241 days after vaccination in a few convalescent patients. Treatment in this sample: roughly 10-day PBMC culture with coronavirus spike peptide pools or control peptides (ViraFEST assay). Remarks on this clonotype: What it binds is unknown.

Sequencing of cultured CD4+ T cell DNA used the Oncomine TCR Beta short-read assay. TCRdb independently ran MiXCR on the PCR reads; one entry per CDR3 protein. The profile covers approximately 21,000 distinct CDR3 sequences, with about 40% appearing a single time and around 5% taken by the ten largest. With V trimmed by 5 bases and J by 0 bases, 13 bases remained unmatched. The CDR3 spans 19 residues. Germline V gene lookup returns CDR1 LNHDA and CDR2 SQIVND (reference sequence). The sequenced sample was CD4+ T cells from blood, cultured in vitro, obtained about 7 months after SARS-CoV-2 vaccination. The chain carries TRBV19 and TRBJ1-1; 12 nucleotides match TRBD1. The receptor comes from a human donor who had recovered from COVID-19. The CDR3 protein is CASSWDRGLLGGVNTEAFF. For the CDR3, the DNA is TGTGCCAGTAGTTGGGACAGGGGGCTCCTCGGGGGTGTGAACACTGAAGCTTTCTTT.